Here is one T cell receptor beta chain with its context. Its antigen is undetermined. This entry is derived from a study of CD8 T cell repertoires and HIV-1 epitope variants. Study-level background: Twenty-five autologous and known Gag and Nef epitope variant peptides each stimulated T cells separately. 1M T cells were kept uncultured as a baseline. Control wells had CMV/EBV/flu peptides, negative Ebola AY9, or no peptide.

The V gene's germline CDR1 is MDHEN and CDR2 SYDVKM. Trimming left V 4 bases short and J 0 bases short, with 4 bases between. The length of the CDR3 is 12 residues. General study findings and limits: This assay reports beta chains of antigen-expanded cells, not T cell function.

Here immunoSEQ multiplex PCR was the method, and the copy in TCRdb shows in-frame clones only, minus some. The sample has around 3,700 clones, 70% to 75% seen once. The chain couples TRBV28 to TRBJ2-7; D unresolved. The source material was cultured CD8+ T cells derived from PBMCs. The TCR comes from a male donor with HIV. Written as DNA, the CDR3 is TGTGCCAGCAGTTCAGACTCCTACGAGCAGTACTTC. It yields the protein CASSSDSYEQYF.